A single sample gave rise to the 11 T cell receptor beta chains below, sequenced in a study of blood T cell repertoires in COVID-19. The method was immunoSEQ multiplex PCR; TCRdb's version includes in-frame clones alone and lacks a portion of them. The data contain about 270,000 clones, under 90% of them singletons. The sequencing sample was made of peripheral blood. The source of these receptors is a human donor in a cohort sampled during active COVID-19.

V and J are TRBV19 and TRBJ2-2, with D possibly matching TRBD2 (5 bases). In germline, CDR1 is LNHDA, CDR2 SQIVND (reference sequence). The V end was cut by 1 base, the J end by 7 bases, with 10 bases between. This CDR3 spans 14 amino acids. CDR3 loop: CASSIVGLGGELFF. The CDR3 region has the DNA TGTGCCAGTAGTATAGTCGGACTGGGCGGGGAGCTGTTTTTT.

There are a few counts of this clone. V gene TRBV9 combines with J gene TRBJ2-7; D is unresolved. The V gene lost 0 bases and the J gene lost 6 bases, with 13 bases spanning the gap. Germline CDR1 and CDR2: SGDLS and YYNGEE. The CDR3 is made up of 14 amino acids. This CDR3 reads CASSVEQGWSEQYF. The DNA for the CDR3 is TGTGCCAGCAGCGTAGAGCAAGGCTGGAGCGAGCAGTACTTC.

This clone turned up a few times. V and J are TRBV2 and TRBJ2-2; D is perhaps TRBD2 (5 bases). Germline V lookup: CDR1 SNHLY, CDR2 FYNNEI. The CDR3 is made up of 14 amino acids. The V end was cut by 0 bases, the J end by 6 bases, with 8 bases between. DNA of the CDR3: TGTGCCAGCAGTGAAGCGGGAGCCGCCGGGGAGCTGTTTTTT. Translating it yields CASSEAGAAGELFF.

This chain joins TRBV15 and TRBJ2-3, with 7 bases identical to TRBD2. This CDR3 has 12 amino acids. In germline, CDR1 is LNHNV, CDR2 YYDKDF (reference sequence). V shed 9 bases and J 11 bases; nucleotides not matched to a gene: 11. CDR3 bases: TGTGCCACGAGCGACCCCCTAGCGGAGCAGTATTTT. This encodes CATSDPLAEQYF.

The genes are TRBV7-3 and TRBJ1-6, with D perhaps TRBD1 (6 bases). This CDR3 has 15 residues. Germline V lookup: CDR1 SGHTA, CDR2 FQGTGA. Trimming left V 2 bases short and J 6 bases short, with 11 bases between. CDR3 sequence: CASSLGGQPNSPLHF. CDR3 coding DNA: TGTGCCAGCAGCTTAGGGGGACAACCTAATTCACCCCTCCACTTT.

This chain's CDR3 is CASSEYPPPTGPYNEQFF. The CDR3 DNA sequence: TGTGCCAGCAGTGAGTACCCCCCCCCGACAGGACCCTACAATGAGCAGTTCTTC. The rearrangement links TRBV25-1 to TRBJ2-1; TRBD1 might be the D (6 bases). Germline V gene data show CDR1 as MGHDK and CDR2 as SYGVNS. The CDR3 has 18 amino acids. With 3 bases removed from V and 2 bases from J, the gap between germline ends came to 20 bases.

J is TRBJ2-5 and V is TRBV13, with D maybe TRBD1 (7 bases). V was trimmed by 5 bases and J by 1 base, leaving 11 bases between them. The CDR3 contains 14 residues. Germline V gives CDR1 PRHDT, CDR2 FYEKMQ (reference sequence). The CDR3 region is CASSPQGGQETQYF. The DNA of the CDR3 is TGTGCCAGCAGCCCGCAGGGGGGCCAAGAGACCCAGTACTTC.

The chain is built from TRBV4-1 and TRBJ1-2; the match to TRBD1 covers 8 bases. The trim removed 0 bases at V and 6 bases at J, leaving 3 bases unmatched. The CDR3 has 14 amino acids. Germline V gene data show CDR1 as MGHRA and CDR2 as YSYEKL. CDR3 amino acids: CASSQDQGADGYTF. The DNA for the CDR3 is TGCGCCAGCAGCCAAGACCAGGGGGCGGATGGCTACACCTTC.

This clone was detected only a few times. The chain joins TRBV19 to TRBJ1-1; D uncertain. The CDR3 runs to 17 residues. V was trimmed by 8 bases and J by 1 base, leaving 23 bases between them. CDR1 and CDR2 from the germline V gene are LNHDA and SQIVND (reference sequence). Here the CDR3 reads CASGMVRGVGGNTEAFF. The DNA of the CDR3 is TGTGCCAGTGGAATGGTTAGAGGCGTCGGTGGGAACACTGAAGCTTTCTTT. Together with reference TRBV19 and TRBJ1-1, the CDR3 gives the full variable domain: DGGITQSPKYLFRKEGQNVTLSCEQNLNHDAMYWYRQDPGQGLRLIYYSQIVNDFQKGDIAEGYSVSREKKESFPLTVTSAQKNPTAFYLCASGMVRGVGGNTEAFFGQGTRLTVV.

The gene calls are TRBV5-5 and TRBJ2-1, with D tentatively TRBD2 (5 bases). The CDR3 is 15 residues long. Trimming shortened V by 2 bases and J by 0 bases, and 9 bases separated the two germline ends. Germline assignment: CDR1 SGHKS and CDR2 YYEKEE (reference sequence). CDR3 sequence reads: CASSFEGFSYNEQFF. As DNA, the CDR3 is TGTGCCAGCAGCTTCGAGGGATTCTCCTACAATGAGCAGTTCTTC.

In regard to this clone: This CDR3 is also generated by other DNA sequences in the sample. The CDR3 DNA follows: TGTGCCAGCAGCCTCCTCTACGAGCAGTACTTC. Translated, it gives CASSLLYEQYF. The gene calls are TRBV11-2 and TRBJ2-7; D gene uncertain. Germline V lookup: CDR1 SGHAT, CDR2 FQNNGV. This CDR3 region has 11 residues. V was pared by 5 bases and J by 3 bases, with 5 bases between.